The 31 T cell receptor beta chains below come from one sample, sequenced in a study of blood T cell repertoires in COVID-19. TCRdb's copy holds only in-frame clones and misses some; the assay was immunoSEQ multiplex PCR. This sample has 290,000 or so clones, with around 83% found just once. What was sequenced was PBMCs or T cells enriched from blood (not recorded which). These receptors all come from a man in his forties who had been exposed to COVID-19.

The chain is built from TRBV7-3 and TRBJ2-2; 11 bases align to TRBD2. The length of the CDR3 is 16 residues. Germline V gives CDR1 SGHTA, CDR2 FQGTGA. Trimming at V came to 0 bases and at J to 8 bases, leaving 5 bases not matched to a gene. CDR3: CASSLTSGRARGELFF. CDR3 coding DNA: TGTGCCAGCAGCTTAACTAGCGGGAGGGCCCGGGGGGAGCTGTTTTTT.

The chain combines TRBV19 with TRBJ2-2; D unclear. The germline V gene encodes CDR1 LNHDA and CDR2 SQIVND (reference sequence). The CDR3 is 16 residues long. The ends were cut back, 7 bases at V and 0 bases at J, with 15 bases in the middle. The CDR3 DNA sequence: TGTGCCAGTACTCGTGGTGCGGTCCCGAACACCGGGGAGCTGTTTTTT. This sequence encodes CASTRGAVPNTGELFF.

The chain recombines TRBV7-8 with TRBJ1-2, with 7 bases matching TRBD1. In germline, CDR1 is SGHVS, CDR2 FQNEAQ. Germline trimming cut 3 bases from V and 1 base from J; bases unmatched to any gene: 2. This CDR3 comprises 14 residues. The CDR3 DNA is TGTGCCAGCAGCTTGGGACAGAGTAACTATGGCTACACCTTC. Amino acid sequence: CASSLGQSNYGYTF.

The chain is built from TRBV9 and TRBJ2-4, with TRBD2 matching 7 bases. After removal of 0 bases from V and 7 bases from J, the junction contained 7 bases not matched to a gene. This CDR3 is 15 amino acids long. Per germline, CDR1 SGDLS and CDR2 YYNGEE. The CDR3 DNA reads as TGTGCCAGCAGCGTAGGTGGGACTACCTCCAACATTCAGTACTTC. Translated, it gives CASSVGGTTSNIQYF.

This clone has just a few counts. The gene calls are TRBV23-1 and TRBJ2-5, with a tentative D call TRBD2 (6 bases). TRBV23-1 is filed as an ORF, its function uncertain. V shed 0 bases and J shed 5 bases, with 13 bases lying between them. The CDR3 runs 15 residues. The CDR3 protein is CASSQSAAGRETQYF. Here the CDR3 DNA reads TGCGCCAGCAGTCAATCGGCGGCAGGGAGGGAGACCCAGTACTTC.

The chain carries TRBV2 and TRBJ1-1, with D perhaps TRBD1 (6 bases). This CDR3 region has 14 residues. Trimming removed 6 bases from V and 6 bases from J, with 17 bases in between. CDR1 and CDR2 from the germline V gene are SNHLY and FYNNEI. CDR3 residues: CASRAEGGWAEAFF. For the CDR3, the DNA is TGTGCCAGCAGGGCAGAGGGGGGGTGGGCTGAAGCTTTCTTT.

The CDR3: CASSPTVDSNQPQHF. The DNA for the CDR3 is TGTGCCAGCTCACCGACAGTTGATAGCAATCAGCCCCAGCATTTT. This rearrangement joins TRBV18 to TRBJ1-5; the D gene is possibly TRBD1 (5 bases). There are 15 residues in the CDR3. Trimming took 3 bases from V and 0 from J, leaving 9 bases between them. Germline V gene data show CDR1 as KGHSH and CDR2 as LQKENI.

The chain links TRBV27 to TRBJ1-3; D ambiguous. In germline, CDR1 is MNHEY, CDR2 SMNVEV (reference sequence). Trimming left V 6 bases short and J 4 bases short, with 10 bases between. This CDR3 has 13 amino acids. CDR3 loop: CASRPVAGNTIYF. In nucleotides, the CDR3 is TGTGCCAGCAGGCCTGTAGCGGGAAACACCATATATTTT.

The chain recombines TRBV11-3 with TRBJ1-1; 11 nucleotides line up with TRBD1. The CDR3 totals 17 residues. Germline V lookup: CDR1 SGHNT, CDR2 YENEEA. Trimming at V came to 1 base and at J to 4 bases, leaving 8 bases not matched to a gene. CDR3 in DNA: TGTGCCAGCAGCTTAGCCAGGGGGACAGGGGGTCGCACTGAAGCTTTCTTT. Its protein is CASSLARGTGGRTEAFF.

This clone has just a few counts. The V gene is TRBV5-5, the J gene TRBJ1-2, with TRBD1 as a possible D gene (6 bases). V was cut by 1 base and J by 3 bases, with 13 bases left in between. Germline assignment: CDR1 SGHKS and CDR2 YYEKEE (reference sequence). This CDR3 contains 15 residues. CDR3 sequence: CASSLWDPGDYGYTF. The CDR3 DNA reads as TGTGCCAGCAGCTTGTGGGACCCAGGGGACTATGGCTACACCTTC. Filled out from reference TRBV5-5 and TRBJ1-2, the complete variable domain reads DAGVTQSPTHLIKTRGQQVTLRCSPISGHKSVSWYQQVLGQGPQFIFQYYEKEERGRGNFPDRFSARQFPNYSSELNVNALLLGDSALYLCASSLWDPGDYGYTFGSGTRLTVV.

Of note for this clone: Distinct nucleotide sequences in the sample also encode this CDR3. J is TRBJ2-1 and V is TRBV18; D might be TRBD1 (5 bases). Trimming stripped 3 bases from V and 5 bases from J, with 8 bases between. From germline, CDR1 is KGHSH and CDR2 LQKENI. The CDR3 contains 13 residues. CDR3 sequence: CASSPGLNNEQFF. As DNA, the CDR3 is TGTGCCAGCTCACCGGGGCTGAACAATGAGCAGTTCTTC.

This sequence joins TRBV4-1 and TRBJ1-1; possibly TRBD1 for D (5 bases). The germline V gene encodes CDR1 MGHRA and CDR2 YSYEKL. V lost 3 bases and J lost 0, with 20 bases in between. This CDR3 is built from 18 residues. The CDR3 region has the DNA TGCGCCAGCAGCCATCCTGTACGGGGGGTCCGGGTGAACACTGAAGCTTTCTTT. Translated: CASSHPVRGVRVNTEAFF.

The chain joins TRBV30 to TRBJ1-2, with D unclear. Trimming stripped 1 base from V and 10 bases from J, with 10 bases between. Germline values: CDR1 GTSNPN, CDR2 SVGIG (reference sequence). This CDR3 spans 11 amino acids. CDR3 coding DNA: TGTGCCTGGAGTGCCTCAGTTGACTACACCTTC. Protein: CAWSASVDYTF. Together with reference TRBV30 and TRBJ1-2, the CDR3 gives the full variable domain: SQTIHQWPATLVQPVGSPLSLECTVEGTSNPNLYWYRQAAGRGLQLLFYSVGIGQISSEVPQNLSASRPQDRQFILSSKKLLLSDSGFYLCAWSASVDYTFGSGTRLTVV.

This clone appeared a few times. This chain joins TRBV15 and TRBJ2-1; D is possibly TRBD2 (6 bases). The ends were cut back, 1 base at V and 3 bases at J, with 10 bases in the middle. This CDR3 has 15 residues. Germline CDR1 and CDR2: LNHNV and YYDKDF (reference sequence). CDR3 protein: CATSRGGLDYNEQFF. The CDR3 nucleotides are TGTGCCACCAGCAGAGGGGGACTCGACTACAATGAGCAGTTCTTC.

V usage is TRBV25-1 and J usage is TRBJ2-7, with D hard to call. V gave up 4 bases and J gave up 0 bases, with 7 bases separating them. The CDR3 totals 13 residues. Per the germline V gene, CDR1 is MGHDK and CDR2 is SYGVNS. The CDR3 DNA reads TGTGCCAGCAGTGCGGTGTTCTCCTACGAGCAGTACTTC. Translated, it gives CASSAVFSYEQYF.

The CDR3 region is CASSFQGQGNTEAFF. The CDR3 DNA is TGCGCCAGCAGCTTTCAGGGGCAGGGGAACACTGAAGCTTTCTTT. The genes are TRBV5-1 and TRBJ1-1; weak D call: TRBD1 (6 bases). The CDR3 covers 15 residues. In germline, CDR1 is SGHRS, CDR2 YFSETQ. V shed 2 bases and J shed 1 base, with 12 bases lying between them.

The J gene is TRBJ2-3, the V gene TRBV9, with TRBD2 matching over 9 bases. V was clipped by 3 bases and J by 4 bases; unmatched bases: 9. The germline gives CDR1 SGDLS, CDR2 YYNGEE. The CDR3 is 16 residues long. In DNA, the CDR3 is TGTGCCAGCAGCGGCATAGCGGGAGTAGGATCAGATACGCAGTATTTT. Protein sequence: CASSGIAGVGSDTQYF.

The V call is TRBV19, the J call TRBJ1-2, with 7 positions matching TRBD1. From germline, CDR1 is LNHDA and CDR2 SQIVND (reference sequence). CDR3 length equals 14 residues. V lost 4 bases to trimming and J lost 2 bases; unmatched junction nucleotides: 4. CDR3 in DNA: TGTGCCAGTAGTACAATACAGGGGAACTATGGCTACACCTTC. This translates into CASSTIQGNYGYTF.

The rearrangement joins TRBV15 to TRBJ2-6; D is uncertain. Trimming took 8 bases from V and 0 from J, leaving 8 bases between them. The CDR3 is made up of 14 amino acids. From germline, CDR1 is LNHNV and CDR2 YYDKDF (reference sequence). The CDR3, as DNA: TGTGCCACCGGTGACTTCTCTGGGGCCAACGTCCTGACTTTC. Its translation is CATGDFSGANVLTF.

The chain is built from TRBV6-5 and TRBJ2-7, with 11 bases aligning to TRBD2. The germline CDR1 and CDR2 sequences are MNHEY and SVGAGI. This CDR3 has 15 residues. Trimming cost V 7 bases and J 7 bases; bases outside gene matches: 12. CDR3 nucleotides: TGTGCCAGCAATCCACTAGCGGGAGTACCTGGGGAGCAGTACTTC. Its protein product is CASNPLAGVPGEQYF.

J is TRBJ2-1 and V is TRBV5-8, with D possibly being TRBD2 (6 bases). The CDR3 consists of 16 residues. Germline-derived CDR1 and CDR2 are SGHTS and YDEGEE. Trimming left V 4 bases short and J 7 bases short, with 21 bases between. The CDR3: CASSPGASPGVNEQFF. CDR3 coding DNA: TGTGCCAGCAGCCCTGGAGCGTCCCCGGGAGTTAATGAGCAGTTCTTC.

The CDR3 coding sequence is TGTGCCAGCGCCCAGGCCCTCGGTGAGCAGTTCTTC. It translates to CASAQALGEQFF. J is TRBJ2-1 and V is TRBV9; D is ambiguous. Looked up from germline, CDR1 is SGDLS and CDR2 is YYNGEE. This CDR3 is built from 12 residues. Trimming cost V 7 bases and J 9 bases, with 14 bases left between them.

DNA of the CDR3: TGTGCCAGCAGCAGCCGGGACAGGGACCAAGAGACCCAGTACTTC. This translates into CASSSRDRDQETQYF. This chain connects TRBV9 to TRBJ2-5, with 9 positions matching TRBD1. The CDR3 extends over 15 amino acids. J gave up 0 bases and V 4 bases, and 4 bases lay outside the gene matches. In germline, CDR1 is SGDLS, CDR2 YYNGEE. Filled out from reference TRBV9 and TRBJ2-5, the complete variable domain reads DSGVTQTPKHLITATGQRVTLRCSPRSGDLSVYWYQQSLDQGLQFLIQYYNGEERAKGNILERFSAQQFPDLHSELNLSSLELGDSALYFCASSSRDRDQETQYFGPGTRLLVL.

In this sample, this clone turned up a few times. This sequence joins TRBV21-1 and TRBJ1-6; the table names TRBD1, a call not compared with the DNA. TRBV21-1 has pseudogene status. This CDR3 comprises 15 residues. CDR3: CASSNPTGGYSPLHF. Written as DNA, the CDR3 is TGTGCCAGCAGCAATCCGACAGGTGGGTATTCACCCCTCCACTTT.

CDR3 loop: CASSLHTGSSGANVLTF. In DNA, the CDR3 is TGTGCCAGCAGCCTACACACAGGAAGCTCTGGGGCCAACGTCCTGACTTTC. The chain has TRBV7-6 and TRBJ2-6; TRBD1 is a possible D gene (5 bases). Trimming pared 5 bases from V and 0 bases from J, leaving 14 bases between. This CDR3 comprises 17 residues. Looked up from germline, CDR1 is SGHVS and CDR2 is FNYEAQ.

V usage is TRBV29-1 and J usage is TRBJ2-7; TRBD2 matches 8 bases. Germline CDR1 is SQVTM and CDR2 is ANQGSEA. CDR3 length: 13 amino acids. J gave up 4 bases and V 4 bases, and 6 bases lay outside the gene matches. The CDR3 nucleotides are TGCAGCGTTGGGGATAGCGGGAAGTACGAGCAGTACTTC. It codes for CSVGDSGKYEQYF.

CDR3 bases: TGCGCCAGCAGCTTCCTGGGACTAGCGGTCTCCTACGAGCAGTACTTC. Protein product: CASSFLGLAVSYEQYF. J is TRBJ2-7 and V is TRBV5-1, with 11 bases that match TRBD2. Trimming cost V 2 bases and J 0 bases; bases outside gene matches: 4. The germline CDR1 and CDR2 sequences are SGHRS and YFSETQ. This CDR3 has 16 amino acids.

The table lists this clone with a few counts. The DNA of the CDR3 is TGCAGTGCTAGTCGTTTGGGGGAGGGCCCCACAGATACGCAGTATTTT. It specifies CSASRLGEGPTDTQYF. J is TRBJ2-3 and V is TRBV20-1, with 7 bases that match TRBD2. Germline-derived CDR1 and CDR2 are DFQATT and SNEGSKA (reference sequence). V was pared by 3 bases and J by 2 bases, with 11 bases of the junction left unmatched. The CDR3 sequence is 16 residues long.

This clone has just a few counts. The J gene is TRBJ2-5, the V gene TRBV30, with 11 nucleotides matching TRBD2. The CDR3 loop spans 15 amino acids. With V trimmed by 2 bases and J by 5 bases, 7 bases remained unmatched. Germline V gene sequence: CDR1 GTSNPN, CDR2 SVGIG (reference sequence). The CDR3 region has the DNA TGTGCCTGGAGTCAGGGACTAGCGGAGGGGGAGACCCAGTACTTC. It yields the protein CAWSQGLAEGETQYF.

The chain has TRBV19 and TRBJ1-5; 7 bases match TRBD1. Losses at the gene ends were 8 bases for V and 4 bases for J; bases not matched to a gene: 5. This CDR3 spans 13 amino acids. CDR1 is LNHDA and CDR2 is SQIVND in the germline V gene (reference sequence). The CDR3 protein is CASLDRVNQPQHF. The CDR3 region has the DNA TGTGCCAGTCTCGACAGGGTGAATCAGCCCCAGCATTTT.

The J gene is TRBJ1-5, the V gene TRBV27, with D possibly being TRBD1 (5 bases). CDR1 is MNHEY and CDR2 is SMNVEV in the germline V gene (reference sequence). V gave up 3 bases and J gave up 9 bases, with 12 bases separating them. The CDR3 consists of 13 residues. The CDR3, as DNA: TGTGCCAGCAGTTTCACAGGCCAAGGGCCCCAGCATTTT. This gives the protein CASSFTGQGPQHF.